The 30 T cell receptor beta chains given below trace back to one sample, sequenced in a study of regulatory T cells in long-lasting Graves disease. Noted time point: newly diagnosed GD, antithyroid drugs for less than 3 months. The TCR library was prepared using RNA isolated from PBMCs. Arm-PCR with iRepertoire HTBI primers amplified the CDR3 regions for these TCR beta libraries. TCRdb fed the multiplex PCR reads into MiXCR, producing one record per CDR3 protein. The repertoire holds some 500,000 distinct CDR3 sequences, 15% to 20% seen once, with 20% to 30% in the top ten. The sample was also linked to a second study, of T cells in Graves' hyperthyroidism and ophthalmopathy.

The sequences come from peripheral blood mononuclear cells (PBMCs), collected at new diagnosis, from a patient treated with antithyroid drugs. Receptors were obtained from a woman aged 40-65 years with Graves disease.

This chain connects TRBV12-3 or TRBV12-4 to TRBJ1-3; the match to TRBD1 covers 9 bases. The CDR3 is 14 amino acids. J lost 7 bases, V lost 7 bases, and 8 bases had no gene match. The CDR3 DNA reads TGTGCCAGCACCCCGGGGGGACAGGGTAACACCATATATTTT. The encoded protein is CASTPGGQGNTIYF.

The V call is TRBV5-1, the J call TRBJ2-5; the match to TRBD1 covers 10 bases. Trimming cost V 4 bases and J 1 base; bases outside gene matches: 4. The germline CDR1 and CDR2 sequences are SGHRS and YFSETQ. The CDR3 is 15 amino acids. The CDR3, as DNA: TGCGCCAGCAGCCGGACAGGGGGGATCCAAGAGACCCAGTACTTC. As protein: CASSRTGGIQETQYF.

This clonotype was counted a few times. The gene calls are TRBV19 and TRBJ1-3; no clear D gene. This CDR3 contains 13 residues. The germline V gene encodes CDR1 LNHDA and CDR2 SQIVND (reference sequence). V lost 5 bases to trimming and J lost 0 bases, with 5 bases between them. The CDR3 bases are TGTGCCAGTAGTCAGAGCTCTGGAAACACCATATATTTT. Protein: CASSQSSGNTIYF.

This clonotype was counted many times. The chain has TRBV2 and TRBJ2-7; maybe TRBD1 (5 bases). The germline V gene encodes CDR1 SNHLY and CDR2 FYNNEI. The CDR3 extends over 12 amino acids. Trimming removed 7 bases from V and 3 bases from J, with 10 bases in between. CDR3 DNA: TGTGCCAGCAAAATCGACAGCTACGAGCAGTACTTC. This gives the protein CASKIDSYEQYF.

This clonotype came up a few times. V gene TRBV6-1 combines with J gene TRBJ2-5; TRBD1 matches 11 bases. In germline, CDR1 is MNHNS, CDR2 SASEGT. The CDR3 length is 15 residues. V gave up 3 bases and J gave up 5 bases; unmatched junction bases: 5. The CDR3, as DNA: TGTGCCAGCAGTGACTTGGACAGGGGGCTGGAGACCCAGTACTTC. This gives the protein CASSDLDRGLETQYF.

This clonotype was detected ten times or more. The rearrangement joins TRBV3-1 to TRBJ2-7, with a weak D call TRBD1 (5 bases). This CDR3 spans 12 amino acids. Trimming took 1 base from V and 8 from J, leaving 9 bases between them. Germline V gives CDR1 LGHDT, CDR2 YNNKEL (reference sequence). CDR3 loop: CASSQVYRQQYF. The CDR3 DNA is TGTGCCAGCAGCCAAGTTTACAGGCAGCAGTACTTC.

In this sample, this clonotype turned up many times. The chain joins TRBV28 to TRBJ1-1; maybe TRBD1 (5 bases). CDR1 is MDHEN, CDR2 SYDVKM, per germline. CDR3 length: 14 residues. V gave up 5 bases and J gave up 8 bases, with 18 bases separating them. The CDR3 coding sequence is TGTGCCAGCAGTGAGGGACTGCTTCCCTTCGAAGCTTTCTTT. This translates into CASSEGLLPFEAFF.

The sample holds many counts of this clonotype. The chain has TRBV12-3 or TRBV12-4 and TRBJ1-1, with TRBD1 as a possible D gene (6 bases). The CDR3 sequence is 15 residues long. Trimming shortened V by 6 bases and J by 4 bases, and 18 bases separated the two germline ends. CDR3 sequence reads: CASSPPVGGVTEAFF. CDR3 sequence (DNA): TGTGCCAGCAGCCCACCCGTAGGGGGTGTCACTGAAGCTTTCTTT.

This clonotype occurred many times. V usage is TRBV20-1 and J usage is TRBJ1-1, with D possibly TRBD1 on 6 matching bases. V shed 7 bases and J shed 1 base, with 13 bases lying between them. This CDR3 comprises 13 residues. Germline CDR1 and CDR2: DFQATT and SNEGSKA (reference sequence). This chain's CDR3 is CSVLKQGNTEAFF. In DNA form, the CDR3 reads TGCAGTGTACTCAAACAGGGGAACACTGAAGCTTTCTTT.

There are a few counts of this clonotype. As the CDR3 is not closed by the conserved phenylalanine or tryptophan, this likely results from a read error. The V and J genes are TRBV5-6 and TRBJ2-1, with 9 bases lining up with TRBD2. The J call may be in error: the DNA end matches TRBJ2-5 better. In germline, CDR1 is SGHDT, CDR2 YYEEEE. The CDR3 consists of 16 residues. The CDR3 nucleotides are TGTGCCAGCAGCTTGGGTCTAGCGGGGTATACGGAGACCCAGTACCTC. This translates into CASSLGLAGYTETQYL.

This clonotype was seen repeatedly, ten times or more. J is TRBJ1-1 and V is TRBV28; TRBD1 matches at 11 bases. Losses at the gene ends were 4 bases for V and 0 bases for J; bases not matched to a gene: 4. In germline, CDR1 is MDHEN, CDR2 SYDVKM. The CDR3 loop spans 16 amino acids. The CDR3 DNA is TGTGCCAGCAGTTACCGGGACAGGGGGGTGAACACTGAAGCTTTCTTT. Translating gives CASSYRDRGVNTEAFF.

This clonotype was picked up many times. The chain recombines TRBV19 with TRBJ1-1, with unresolved D. Germline V CDR1 and CDR2: LNHDA, SQIVND (reference sequence). This CDR3 spans 16 amino acids. Trimming removed 0 bases from V and 1 base from J, with 12 bases in between. As DNA, the CDR3 is TGTGCCAGTAGTATAGATCAGAGGTCAGCGAACACTGAAGCTTTCTTT. Encoded protein: CASSIDQRSANTEAFF. The full variable domain, in which reference TRBV19 and TRBJ1-1 provide the parts outside the CDR3, is DGGITQSPKYLFRKEGQNVTLSCEQNLNHDAMYWYRQDPGQGLRLIYYSQIVNDFQKGDIAEGYSVSREKKESFPLTVTSAQKNPTAFYLCASSIDQRSANTEAFFGQGTRLTVV.

A few counts support this clonotype. The chain is built from TRBV12-3 or TRBV12-4 and TRBJ1-1; D not resolved. Trimming stripped 1 base from V and 1 base from J, with 7 bases between. CDR3 length: 14 amino acids. The CDR3 DNA reads as TGTGCCAGCAGTTTAGAATGGTCGAACACTGAAGCTTTCTTT. Protein sequence: CASSLEWSNTEAFF.

This clonotype has a count of ten or more. The J gene is TRBJ1-6, the V gene TRBV3-1; 10 nucleotides match TRBD1. The ends lost 8 bases at V and 8 bases at J; junction bases unmatched: 6. The CDR3 is 14 amino acids. Germline V gene data show CDR1 as LGHDT and CDR2 as YNNKEL (reference sequence). DNA of the CDR3: TGTGCCAGCGGGACAGGGGTGACCGATTCACCCCTCCACTTT. This translates into CASGTGVTDSPLHF.

The sample holds a few counts of this clonotype. The chain joins TRBV7-8 to TRBJ1-1, with no clear D. Germline CDR1 SGHVS, CDR2 FQNEAQ. The CDR3 has 13 amino acids. Trimming stripped 5 bases from V and 6 bases from J, with 13 bases between. The CDR3 is CASSTRTNAEAFF. The CDR3 bases are TGTGCCAGCAGCACCAGGACTAACGCTGAAGCTTTCTTT.

V and J are TRBV20-1 and TRBJ1-1; no definite D call. The CDR3 length is 14 residues. V was clipped by 7 bases and J by 8 bases, with 23 bases between them. The germline V gene has CDR1 DFQATT and CDR2 SNEGSKA (reference sequence). CDR3 coding DNA: TGCAGTGTTACCTGGGTAGGCCATGGCGTGGAAGCTTTCTTT. Protein product: CSVTWVGHGVEAFF.

This clonotype was found many times. The V call is TRBV12-3 or TRBV12-4, the J call TRBJ2-5, with TRBD1 matching 8 bases. The trim removed 6 bases at V and 5 bases at J, leaving 8 bases unmatched. The CDR3 contains 14 residues. CDR3 residues: CASRRQGAAETQYF. The CDR3 region has the DNA TGTGCCAGCAGAAGGCAGGGGGCCGCGGAGACCCAGTACTTC.

The J gene is TRBJ2-3, the V gene TRBV3-1; D possibly uses TRBD1 or TRBD2 (5 bases each). The CDR3 is 15 amino acids. Germline CDR1 is LGHDT and CDR2 is YNNKEL (reference sequence). Trimming cost V 5 bases and J 1 base, with 13 bases left between them. The CDR3 reads CASSESLGGTDTQYF. The CDR3, as DNA: TGTGCCAGCAGCGAATCCCTGGGGGGCACAGATACGCAGTATTTT.

This sequence joins TRBV6-5 and TRBJ2-1; TRBD2 agrees at 10 bases. Germline CDR1 MNHEY, CDR2 SVGAGI. The CDR3 covers 15 residues. V trimming: 2 bases; J trimming: 6 bases; junction bases outside the gene matches: 4. The chain's CDR3 is CASSYGAGGRNEQFF. The CDR3 DNA follows: TGTGCCAGCAGTTACGGAGCGGGGGGGCGCAATGAGCAGTTCTTC.

The rearrangement links TRBV3-1 to TRBJ2-1; 11 positions agree with TRBD2. With V trimmed by 1 base and J by 0 bases, 11 bases remained unmatched. Looked up from germline, CDR1 is LGHDT and CDR2 is YNNKEL (reference sequence). The CDR3 has 20 amino acids. CDR3: CASSQVSLAGGLSSYNEQFF. In DNA form, the CDR3 reads TGTGCCAGCAGCCAAGTTAGTCTAGCGGGGGGACTGAGCTCCTACAATGAGCAGTTCTTC.

This clonotype was picked up many times. This chain uses TRBV2 with TRBJ2-5, with D perhaps TRBD2 (6 bases). Germline assignment: CDR1 SNHLY and CDR2 FYNNEI. CDR3 length: 14 residues. The V and J ends lost 8 bases and 4 bases respectively, with 17 bases between them. CDR3 coding DNA: TGTGCCAGCTCCCCAAAGAGGGGAGGAGAGACCCAGTACTTC. Amino acids: CASSPKRGGETQYF.

There are many counts of this clonotype. The chain uses TRBV7-8 and TRBJ1-2; tentatively, D is TRBD1 (5 bases). V lost 1 base, J lost 8 bases, and 14 bases lay in between. Germline CDR1 reads SGHVS; CDR2 reads FQNEAQ. The CDR3 is 14 residues long. CDR3 amino acids: CASSLDWGTGGYTF. CDR3 nucleotide sequence: TGTGCCAGCAGCTTAGATTGGGGGACTGGGGGCTACACCTTC. The full variable domain, completed using reference TRBV7-8 and TRBJ1-2, is GAGVSQSPRYKVAKRGQDVALRCDPISGHVSLFWYQQALGQGPEFLTYFQNEAQLDKSGLPSDRFFAERPEGSVSTLKIQRTQQEDSAVYLCASSLDWGTGGYTFGSGTRLTVV.

Remarks on this clonotype: A much bigger clone sits one base away, suggesting this may be a read error. DNA for the CDR3: TGTGCCAGCAGACAAGGGATAGGAAGAAGCAATCAGCCCCAGCATTTT. This gives the protein CASRQGIGRSNQPQHF. The rearrangement links TRBV28 to TRBJ1-5; D gene uncertain. V gave up 6 bases and J gave up 1 base, with 16 bases separating them. The germline V gene encodes CDR1 MDHEN and CDR2 SYDVKM. The CDR3 consists of 16 residues.

This clonotype was detected a few times. This sequence joins TRBV11-2 and TRBJ2-2, with D perhaps given as TRBD1 or TRBD2 (5 bases each). CDR1 and CDR2 from the germline V gene are SGHAT and FQNNGV. V was trimmed by 7 bases and J by 3 bases, leaving 15 bases between them. The CDR3 sequence is 15 residues long. CDR3 nucleotide sequence: TGTGCCAGCAACCGGGGCGACTTGTACACCGGGGAGCTGTTTTTT. Protein: CASNRGDLYTGELFF.

The CDR3 DNA sequence: TGTGCCAGTAGGACTTTACCCGGGACAGGGGGAGCTGGCTACACCTTC. This codes for CASRTLPGTGGAGYTF. The V and J genes are TRBV19 and TRBJ1-2, with 11 nucleotides matching TRBD1. Per the germline V gene, CDR1 is LNHDA and CDR2 is SQIVND (reference sequence). V was pared by 6 bases and J by 7 bases, with 13 bases of the junction left unmatched. The CDR3 has 16 amino acids.

This clonotype occurred many times. This chain joins TRBV6-9 and TRBJ2-1, with 7 positions matching TRBD2. Germline V lookup: CDR1 MNHGY, CDR2 SVAAGI. The J segment lost 0 bases and the V segment lost 3 bases, leaving 17 bases of the junction unmatched. CDR3 length: 20 residues. Here the CDR3 reads CASSYPDGGAGPSSYNEQFF. Here the CDR3 DNA reads TGTGCCAGCAGTTACCCCGACGGGGGAGCGGGGCCGAGCTCCTACAATGAGCAGTTCTTC.

This clonotype was observed a few times. A much larger clone lies one base from this, so it may be a read error. The chain links TRBV20-1 to TRBJ2-1; TRBD1 is a possible D gene (6 bases). Germline CDR1 DFQATT, CDR2 SNEGSKA (reference sequence). This CDR3 has 16 residues. The V end lost 2 bases, the J end lost 10 bases, and 24 bases lay between the germline ends. The CDR3 region is CSARRWDGTYSQEQFF. CDR3 in DNA: TGCAGTGCTAGACGATGGGACGGGACATATAGCCAGGAGCAGTTCTTC.

The sample holds many counts of this clonotype. The chain combines TRBV2 with TRBJ1-4; no definite D call. The CDR3 contains 14 residues. Germline CDR1 is SNHLY and CDR2 is FYNNEI. V lost 6 bases and J lost 11, with 19 bases in between. CDR3 region: CASRPDGDNSKLFF. CDR3 DNA: TGTGCCAGCAGGCCGGACGGTGATAATTCGAAACTGTTTTTT.

The rearrangement uses TRBV14 and TRBJ1-2; the match to TRBD1 covers 10 bases. This CDR3 has 17 amino acids. The V gene's germline CDR1 is SGHDN and CDR2 FVKESK. The J segment lost 5 bases and the V segment lost 0 bases, leaving 9 bases of the junction unmatched. CDR3 region: CASSQDHGDRGFYGYTF. The CDR3 DNA is TGTGCCAGCAGCCAAGATCATGGGGACAGGGGTTTTTATGGCTACACCTTC.

This clonotype appeared a few times. V gene TRBV10-3 combines with J gene TRBJ2-3; perhaps TRBD1 as D (6 bases). Trimming left V 11 bases short and J 3 bases short, with 12 bases between. This CDR3 spans 12 amino acids. Germline-derived CDR1 and CDR2 are ENHRY and SYGVKD. The CDR3 DNA follows: TGTGCCTCAAGGGGGTTGACAGATACGCAGTATTTT. This encodes CASRGLTDTQYF.